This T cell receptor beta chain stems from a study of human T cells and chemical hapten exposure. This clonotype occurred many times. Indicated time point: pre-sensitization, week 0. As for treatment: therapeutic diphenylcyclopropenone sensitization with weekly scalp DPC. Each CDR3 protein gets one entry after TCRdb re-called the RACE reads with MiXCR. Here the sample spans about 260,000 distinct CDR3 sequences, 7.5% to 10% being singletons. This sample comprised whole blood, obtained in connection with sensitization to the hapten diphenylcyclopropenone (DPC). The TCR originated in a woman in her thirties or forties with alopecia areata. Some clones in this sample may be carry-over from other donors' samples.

This CDR3 reads CASSLATSGSETQYF. CDR3 in DNA: TGCGCCAGCAGCTTGGCGACTAGCGGGAGCGAGACCCAGTACTTC. V usage is TRBV5-1 and J usage is TRBJ2-5; 12 bases are a match to TRBD2. Germline V gives CDR1 SGHRS, CDR2 YFSETQ. The CDR3 contains 15 residues. After removal of 0 bases from V and 5 bases from J, the junction contained 2 bases not matched to a gene.